The 10 T cell receptor beta chains given below trace back to one sample, sequenced in a study of spatial heterogeneity in lung cancer. Stated time point: sample taken at primary tumor resection. Unsorted whole RNA from tumor, nontumor lung or frozen PBMC underwent sequencing. Using its own MiXCR run on the 5' RACE reads, TCRdb lists one record per CDR3 protein. The sample records several thousand distinct CDR3 sequences, around 22% being singletons. The sample here was PBMCs, taken at surgery. The receptors stem from a female donor with early-stage non-small cell lung cancer.

By proportion, this clonotype is medium-sized. For a library built for alpha chains, this beta chain is a stray read; little rests on its size. The V gene is TRBV6-6, the J gene TRBJ2-1; 9 bases match TRBD2. The germline gives CDR1 MNHNY, CDR2 SVGAGI (reference sequence). The CDR3 consists of 18 residues. V was pared by 4 bases and J by 7 bases, with 17 bases of the junction left unmatched. CDR3 sequence: CASSSKVKTSGEGNEQFF. The CDR3 region has the DNA TGTGCCAGCAGTTCCAAGGTGAAGACTAGCGGTGAAGGAAATGAGCAGTTCTTC.

Worth noting for this clonotype: Within a library made for alpha chains, this beta chain is off target, and its count is uninformative. The chain joins TRBV19 to TRBJ2-7, with D perhaps given as TRBD1 or TRBD2 (5 bases each). The CDR3 has 12 amino acids. CDR1 is LNHDA and CDR2 is SQIVND in the germline V gene (reference sequence). The V and J ends lost 3 bases and 5 bases respectively, with 8 bases between them. For the CDR3, the DNA is TGTGCCAGTAGTATGCGAGGGGACGAGCAGTACTTC. Protein: CASSMRGDEQYF.

Points on this clonotype: Little can be read into the size of this beta chain, an off-target read in a library designed for alpha chains. The CDR3 loop is CASSQLQPNSLNSPLHF. CDR3 nucleotide sequence: TGCGCCAGCAGCCAACTTCAGCCAAACAGCCTCAATTCACCCCTCCACTTT. The gene calls are TRBV4-3 and TRBJ1-6; D not certain. The CDR3 is made up of 17 amino acids. Germline V gene data show CDR1 as LGHNA and CDR2 as YSLEER. Deletions cut 2 bases from V and 7 bases from J, with 18 bases between.

A remark on this clonotype: A library made for alpha chains picked up this beta chain off target, so its size means little. This chain joins TRBV20-1 and TRBJ2-7; weak D call: TRBD2 (6 bases). The CDR3 sequence is 15 residues long. Trimming took off 5 bases at V and 2 bases at J, with 19 bases between the two ends. The germline V gene encodes CDR1 DFQATT and CDR2 SNEGSKA (reference sequence). The CDR3 loop reads CSAAPLGGVTYEQYF. The CDR3 DNA reads TGCAGTGCTGCTCCCCTGGGAGGAGTTACCTACGAGCAGTACTTC.

This clonotype was observed a few times. This beta chain turned up in a library designed for alpha chains; as an off-target read, its abundance says little. This sequence joins TRBV20-1 and TRBJ2-7; D may be TRBD2 (5 bases). Germline V lookup: CDR1 DFQATT, CDR2 SNEGSKA (reference sequence). The CDR3 extends over 11 amino acids. V was pared by 4 bases and J by 4 bases, with 8 bases between. DNA for the CDR3: TGCAGTGCTATCCCGGGGTACGAGCAGTACTTC. Encoded protein: CSAIPGYEQYF.

Details on this clonotype: This beta chain slipped into a library made for alpha chains as a stray read, so its size is not meaningful. The rearrangement uses TRBV7-2 and TRBJ1-2, with 11 bases fitting TRBD1. V was clipped by 5 bases and J by 8 bases; unmatched bases: 16. CDR1 and CDR2 from the germline V gene are SGHTA and FQGNSA. The CDR3 contains 17 residues. The CDR3 sequence: CASSPKRTGGALYGYTF. Written as DNA, the CDR3 is TGTGCCAGCAGCCCGAAGCGGACAGGGGGCGCGCTCTACGGCTACACCTTC.

As to this clonotype: Because this beta chain is a stray read in a library intended to capture alpha chains, its abundance should not be given much weight. The V call is TRBV5-1, the J call TRBJ2-3; 7 bases match TRBD2. This CDR3 comprises 14 residues. V shed 6 bases and J 0 bases; nucleotides not matched to a gene: 4. Germline values: CDR1 SGHRS, CDR2 YFSETQ. The DNA of the CDR3 is TGCGCCAGCATGCGCGGGGGAAGCACAGATACGCAGTATTTT. Its protein product is CASMRGGSTDTQYF. The whole variable domain, filled in from reference TRBV5-1 and TRBJ2-3, reads KAGVTQTPRYLIKTRGQQVTLSCSPISGHRSVSWYQQTPGQGLQFLFEYFSETQRNKGNFPGRFSGRQFSNSRSEMNVSTLELGDSALYLCASMRGGSTDTQYFGPGTRLTVL.

This clonotype was counted a few times. Little can be read into the size of this beta chain, an off-target read in a library designed for alpha chains. J is TRBJ2-1 and V is TRBV18; D is unresolved. CDR1 is KGHSH, CDR2 LQKENI, per germline. With 3 bases removed from V and 9 bases from J, the gap between germline ends came to 9 bases. CDR3 length: 12 residues. The CDR3 sequence: CASSPILGEQFF. The CDR3 nucleotides read TGTGCCAGCTCACCCATTCTCGGTGAGCAGTTCTTC.

Concerning this clonotype: Within a library made for alpha chains, this beta chain is off target, and its count is uninformative. V is TRBV7-9 and J is TRBJ2-2; possibly TRBD1 for D (5 bases). Germline V CDR1 and CDR2: SEHNR, FQNEAQ (reference sequence). CDR3 size: 17 residues. In DNA, the CDR3 is TGTACCATCGACAGAAGGGTGAGAGGACCAAACACCGGGGAGCTGTTTTTT. This encodes CTIDRRVRGPNTGELFF.

Remarks on this clonotype: In a library made to pick up alpha chains, this beta chain is a stray read with a size that means little. V is TRBV5-4 and J is TRBJ2-1; 10 nucleotides match TRBD2. The V and J ends lost 2 bases and 10 bases, in that order; junction bases with no gene match: 9. CDR1 SGHNT and CDR2 YYREEE come from the germline V gene (reference sequence). This CDR3 comprises 15 residues. The CDR3 spells CASSLGLAGADEQFF. In DNA, the CDR3 is TGTGCCAGCAGCTTAGGGCTAGCGGGAGCCGACGAGCAGTTCTTC.